Below, 5 T cell receptor beta chains from the same sample are listed, as sequenced in a study of PD-L1 blockade in urothelial cancer. As to time point: peripheral blood 6 weeks after treatment start. Sequencing was performed with immunoSEQ multiplex PCR; in TCRdb, only in-frame clones are kept and a portion is missing. The data hold about 40,000 clones, with 75% to 90% observed a single time. The sequences come from PBMCs, collected around atezolizumab (anti-PD-L1) treatment. All receptors derive from a man in his 60s with urothelial cancer.

CDR3 loop: CASNQGWGSPLHF. CDR3 in DNA: TGTGCCAGCAACCAGGGTTGGGGTTCACCCCTCCACTTT. The genes are TRBV6-6 and TRBJ1-6; D is possibly TRBD1 (5 bases). The CDR3 loop spans 13 amino acids. Trimming cost V 7 bases and J 9 bases, with 13 bases left between them. Germline lookup yields CDR1 MNHNY and CDR2 SVGAGI (reference sequence).

V and J are TRBV5-1 and TRBJ2-5, with 10 positions matching TRBD2. The germline CDR1 and CDR2 sequences are SGHRS and YFSETQ. The CDR3 totals 16 residues. V trimming: 2 bases; J trimming: 4 bases; junction bases outside the gene matches: 8. The CDR3 loop reads CASSFGLAGALETQYF. The CDR3 DNA is TGCGCCAGCAGCTTTGGGCTAGCGGGGGCCCTAGAGACCCAGTACTTC.

The chain is built from TRBV27 and TRBJ1-5; 7 nucleotides match TRBD1. Per germline, CDR1 MNHEY and CDR2 SMNVEV (reference sequence). The CDR3 covers 16 residues. J lost 1 base, V lost 5 bases, and 8 bases had no gene match. As DNA, the CDR3 is TGTGCCAGCAGTGGCGGGACACAGGGGAGCAATCAGCCCCAGCATTTT. This translates into CASSGGTQGSNQPQHF.

About this clone itself: The junction departs from the called germline gene at one end, perhaps through a read error. The rearrangement links TRBV5-5 to TRBJ2-1; the match to TRBD2 covers 8 bases. The CDR3 totals 15 residues. Germline V gene lookup returns CDR1 SGHKS and CDR2 YYEKEE (reference sequence). The CDR3 spells CASSYRTSYYDEQFF. The CDR3 DNA follows: TGTGCCAGCAGCTACCGGACTAGCTACTACGATGAGCAGTTCTTC.

This clone was picked up one time. The chain recombines TRBV18 with TRBJ2-6, with D tentatively TRBD1 (5 bases). This CDR3 region has 16 residues. Looked up from germline, CDR1 is KGHSH and CDR2 is LQKENI. V was pared by 2 bases and J by 0 bases, with 8 bases between. The CDR3 coding sequence is TGTGCCAGCTCACCAACAGGTATCTCTGGGGCCAACGTCCTGACTTTC. It encodes CASSPTGISGANVLTF.